Following are 22 T cell receptor beta chains from one sample sequenced in a study of T cell responses to AZD1222 COVID-19 vaccine. Sequencing used immunoSEQ multiplex PCR; TCRdb keeps in-frame clones, though not all of them. The data show more than 120,000 clones, with around nine tenths seen just once and around 1.5% held by the top ten. The source material was peripheral blood, sampled 28 days after the second AZD1222 dose. The receptors stem from an adult who received the AZD1222 COVID-19 vaccine.

This rearrangement joins TRBV25-1 to TRBJ2-5; D gene uncertain. Trimming shortened V by 7 bases and J by 4 bases, and 4 bases separated the two germline ends. Germline loops: CDR1 MGHDK, CDR2 SYGVNS. The length of the CDR3 is 10 residues. The chain's CDR3 is CASTGETQYF. Here the CDR3 DNA reads TGTGCCAGCACTGGAGAGACCCAGTACTTC.

This chain uses TRBV6-2 or TRBV6-3 with TRBJ2-1; TRBD2 matches 9 bases. Germline CDR1 MNHEY, CDR2 SVGEGT. This CDR3 region has 16 residues. The J segment lost 8 bases and the V segment lost 4 bases, leaving 12 bases of the junction unmatched. The CDR3 here is CASSFGTSSPTYEQFF. The CDR3 bases are TGTGCCAGCAGTTTTGGGACTAGCAGTCCCACCTATGAGCAGTTCTTC.

The rearrangement uses TRBV6-1 and TRBJ2-1, with D possibly TRBD1 on 6 matching bases. The CDR3 runs to 12 residues. Germline loops: CDR1 MNHNS, CDR2 SASEGT. Trimming removed 1 base at V and 14 bases at J, with 12 bases between. The CDR3 region is CASSEGQVGEFF. Written as DNA, the CDR3 is TGTGCCAGCAGTGAAGGACAGGTCGGCGAGTTCTTC.

This chain joins TRBV4-3 and TRBJ2-2; 7 bases are a match to TRBD2. Germline lookup yields CDR1 LGHNA and CDR2 YSLEER. The CDR3 is made up of 16 amino acids. With 0 bases clipped from V and 6 bases from J, the junction kept 7 bases outside the gene matches. CDR3 loop: CASSQDLGGMAGELFF. As DNA, the CDR3 is TGCGCCAGCAGCCAAGATTTGGGAGGGATGGCCGGGGAGCTGTTTTTT.

The chain has TRBV3-1 (or the pseudogene TRBV3-2) and TRBJ1-1; TRBD1 matches at 7 bases. In germline, CDR1 is LGHDT, CDR2 YNNKEL (reference sequence). V lost 1 base to trimming and J lost 5 bases; unmatched junction nucleotides: 10. The length of the CDR3 is 16 residues. CDR3 nucleotides: TGTGCCAGCAGCCAAGCAGATTTCAGGGGGAGGACTGAAGCTTTCTTT. It codes for CASSQADFRGRTEAFF.

V and J are TRBV28 and TRBJ2-7; D is unresolved. Trimming removed 6 bases at V and 2 bases at J, with 17 bases between. Germline CDR1 is MDHEN and CDR2 is SYDVKM. This CDR3 spans 15 amino acids. The CDR3, as DNA: TGTGCCAGCAGCCCATCCCCCCGGCTAACCTACGAGCAGTACTTC. Translating it yields CASSPSPRLTYEQYF. Supplemented by reference TRBV28 and TRBJ2-7, the full variable domain reads DVKVTQSSRYLVKRTGEKVFLECVQDMDHENMFWYRQDPGLGLRLIYFSYDVKMKEKGDIPEGYSVSREKKERFSLILESASTNQTSMYLCASSPSPRLTYEQYFGPGTRLTVT.

This chain links TRBV5-1 with TRBJ2-7; tentatively, D is TRBD2 (5 bases). Per the germline V gene, CDR1 is SGHRS and CDR2 is YFSETQ. V was shortened by 5 bases and J by 3 bases, with 12 bases between the two germline ends. The CDR3 is 13 amino acids. CDR3 region: CASRDSSYYEQYF. The CDR3 DNA sequence: TGCGCCAGCAGGGACTCTTCCTACTACGAGCAGTACTTC.

The CDR3 DNA reads TGTGCCAGCTCCCCCTTACAGGGGGAAGCTTTCTTT. Translating gives CASSPLQGEAFF. The V and J genes are TRBV18 and TRBJ1-1, with 7 bases fitting TRBD1. V was pared by 6 bases and J by 8 bases, with 6 bases of the junction left unmatched. The CDR3 runs to 12 residues. Germline CDR1 is KGHSH and CDR2 is LQKENI.

The rearrangement links TRBV11-3 to TRBJ2-2; tentatively, D is TRBD2 (5 bases). In germline, CDR1 is SGHNT, CDR2 YENEEA. V was trimmed by 2 bases and J by 5 bases, leaving 12 bases between them. The CDR3 is made up of 15 amino acids. CDR3 bases: TGTGCCAGCAGCTTACGGGGTTTCAGGACCGGGGAGCTGTTTTTT. It translates to CASSLRGFRTGELFF.

Written as DNA, the CDR3 is TGCAGCGTTGAACGGGGATCGGGTGAGCAGTTCTTC. Its protein is CSVERGSGEQFF. J is TRBJ2-1 and V is TRBV29-1, with D maybe TRBD2 (5 bases). From germline, CDR1 is SQVTM and CDR2 ANQGSEA. With 2 bases removed from V and 9 bases from J, the gap between germline ends came to 11 bases. The CDR3 is made up of 12 amino acids.

The chain couples TRBV6-4 to TRBJ2-1; the D is unclear. Germline CDR1 MRHNA, CDR2 SNTAGT. Trimming cost V 5 bases and J 8 bases, with 7 bases left between them. This CDR3 has 11 amino acids. CDR3 in DNA: TGTGCCAGCAGTACCGGGTATGAGCAGTTCTTC. Its protein is CASSTGYEQFF.

On this clone: The sample contains more than one DNA sequence encoding this CDR3. The chain carries TRBV19 and TRBJ2-2, with 8 bases lining up with TRBD1. This CDR3 region has 18 residues. CDR1 is LNHDA, CDR2 SQIVND, per germline (reference sequence). Trimming at V came to 0 bases and at J to 1 base, leaving 7 bases not matched to a gene. CDR3: CASSIDLPDRGNTGELFF. CDR3 bases: TGTGCCAGTAGTATAGATCTACCCGACAGGGGGAACACCGGGGAGCTGTTTTTT.

This chain joins TRBV30 and TRBJ1-5; D perhaps matches TRBD1 (5 bases). Per the germline V gene, CDR1 is GTSNPN and CDR2 is SVGIG (reference sequence). The germline V and J ends were trimmed by 0 bases and 2 bases, with 8 bases remaining between them. This CDR3 comprises 14 residues. This CDR3 reads CAWSVLGGNQPQHF. Written as DNA, the CDR3 is TGTGCCTGGAGTGTACTGGGGGGCAATCAGCCCCAGCATTTT. Variable domain in full (rest from reference TRBV30 and TRBJ1-5): SQTIHQWPATLVQPVGSPLSLECTVEGTSNPNLYWYRQAAGRGLQLLFYSVGIGQISSEVPQNLSASRPQDRQFILSSKKLLLSDSGFYLCAWSVLGGNQPQHFGDGTRLSIL.

The chain is built from TRBV24-1 and TRBJ2-1, with a tentative D call TRBD1 (7 bases). V was trimmed by 4 bases and J by 0 bases, leaving 12 bases between them. The CDR3 consists of 16 residues. Germline V gives CDR1 KGHDR, CDR2 SFDVKD. CDR3 nucleotides: TGTGCCACCAGTGAGGCGGGACAGAACTCCTACAATGAGCAGTTCTTC. Protein sequence: CATSEAGQNSYNEQFF.

This rearrangement joins TRBV24-1 to TRBJ2-7; no definite D call. This CDR3 has 13 amino acids. The V end lost 3 bases, the J end lost 5 bases, and 10 bases lay between the germline ends. CDR1 and CDR2 (germline): KGHDR, SFDVKD. The CDR3 nucleotides read TGTGCCACCAGTGATGGACCCGTGAACGAGCAGTACTTC. This sequence encodes CATSDGPVNEQYF.

The V and J genes are TRBV24-1 and TRBJ2-2; D is undetermined. This CDR3 spans 13 amino acids. The V gene's germline CDR1 is KGHDR and CDR2 SFDVKD. Trimming removed 1 base at V and 6 bases at J, with 5 bases between. CDR3 region: CATSDFLPGELFF. CDR3 nucleotides: TGTGCCACCAGTGATTTCCTCCCCGGGGAGCTGTTTTTT.

The chain carries TRBV24-1 and TRBJ2-2; 12 bases are shared with TRBD1. The CDR3 is made up of 16 amino acids. Germline V lookup: CDR1 KGHDR, CDR2 SFDVKD. J lost 4 bases, V lost 6 bases, and 5 bases had no gene match. The CDR3 DNA reads TGTGCCACCAGTTCCCGGGACAGGGGGCCCACCGGGGAGCTGTTTTTT. This encodes CATSSRDRGPTGELFF.

This clone has a single count. The CDR3 DNA sequence: TGTGCCAGCAGCCAAGAGGTGGTCTTCTCTGGGGCCAACGTCCTGACTTTC. It translates to CASSQEVVFSGANVLTF. The chain couples TRBV3-1 (or the pseudogene TRBV3-2) to TRBJ2-6; no definite D call. This CDR3 region has 17 residues. CDR1 LGHDT and CDR2 YNNKEL come from the germline V gene (reference sequence). The V gene lost 0 bases and the J gene lost 0 bases, with 9 bases spanning the gap.

CDR3 sequence: CASSPSHQETQYF. The CDR3 nucleotides read TGTGCCAGCTCACCTTCACACCAAGAGACCCAGTACTTC. The chain joins TRBV18 to TRBJ2-5, with D hard to call. Looked up from germline, CDR1 is KGHSH and CDR2 is LQKENI. This CDR3 region has 13 residues. V lost 3 bases, J lost 0 bases, and 5 bases lay in between.

The chain is built from TRBV3-1 (or the pseudogene TRBV3-2) and TRBJ2-5, with D uncertain. The V gene lost 0 bases and the J gene lost 6 bases, with 5 bases spanning the gap. This CDR3 contains 12 residues. CDR1 LGHDT and CDR2 YNNKEL come from the germline V gene (reference sequence). The CDR3 DNA follows: TGTGCCAGCAGCCAAGATCAAAAGACCCAGTACTTC. This translates into CASSQDQKTQYF.

A single count supports this clone. V is TRBV11-3 and J is TRBJ1-5; 8 bases are a match to TRBD1. Germline CDR1 SGHNT, CDR2 YENEEA. CDR3 size: 18 residues. The V segment lost 4 bases and the J segment 1 base; nucleotides outside the gene matches: 12. The DNA of the CDR3 is TGTGCCAGCAGCTCAACAGGGGGGGGATCGGTCAGCAATCAGCCCCAGCATTTT. It codes for CASSSTGGGSVSNQPQHF.

This chain joins TRBV6-2 or TRBV6-3 and TRBJ2-6; D might be TRBD1 (5 bases). The V end lost 6 bases, the J end lost 0 bases, and 12 bases lay between the germline ends. The CDR3 contains 16 residues. Germline CDR1 and CDR2: MNHEY and SVGEGT. The CDR3 DNA reads as TGTGCCAGCAGCAACCGACAGAGCTCTGGGGCCAACGTCCTGACTTTC. Translation: CASSNRQSSGANVLTF.